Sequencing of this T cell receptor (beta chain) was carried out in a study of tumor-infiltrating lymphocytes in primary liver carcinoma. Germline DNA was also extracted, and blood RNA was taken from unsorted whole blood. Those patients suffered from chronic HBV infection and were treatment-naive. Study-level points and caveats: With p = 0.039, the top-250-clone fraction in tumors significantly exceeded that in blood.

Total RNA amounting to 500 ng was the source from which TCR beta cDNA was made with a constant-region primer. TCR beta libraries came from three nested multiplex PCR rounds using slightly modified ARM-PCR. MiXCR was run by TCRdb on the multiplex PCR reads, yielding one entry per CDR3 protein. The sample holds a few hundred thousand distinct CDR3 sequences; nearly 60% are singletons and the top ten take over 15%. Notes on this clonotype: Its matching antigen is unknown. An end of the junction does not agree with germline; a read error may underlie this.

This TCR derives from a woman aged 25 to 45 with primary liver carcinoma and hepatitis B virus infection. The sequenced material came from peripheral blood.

The chain's CDR3 is CPSNRRRVNRNTEAFF. CDR3 nucleotide sequence: TGTCCCAGCAACCGTCGACGGGTAAACAGGAACACTGAAGCTTTCTTT. The chain combines TRBV11-3 with TRBJ1-1; D unresolved. Germline V lookup: CDR1 SGHNT, CDR2 YENEEA. The CDR3 loop spans 16 amino acids.